Listed below are T cell receptor beta chains from one sample, sequenced in a study of blood T cell repertoires in COVID-19. Method: immunoSEQ multiplex PCR; TCRdb's copy keeps in-frame clones and lacks some. Among roughly 200,000 clones listed, roughly nine tenths were seen once. Sequenced sample: PBMCs or T cells enriched from blood (not recorded which). The receptors were gathered from a woman aged 50 to 60 in a cohort exposed to, infected with or recovered from COVID-19 (not recorded which). Both conserved end residues are part of each CDR3. D genes are given only for firm matches. The size of a clone is reported for some rows only, either as once, few or many, or as a class for expanded clones.

TRBV15	TRBJ1-1	14	-	-	CATSRPGRNTEAFF	TGTGCCACCAGCCGTCCGGGAAGGAACACTGAAGCTTTCTTT
TRBV4-2	TRBJ1-5	17	-	-	CASSPYEGAGANQPQHF	TGTGCCAGCAGCCCATATGAGGGCGCAGGGGCCAATCAGCCCCAGCATTTT
TRBV27	TRBJ2-1	13	-	-	CASGPTAYNEQFF	TGTGCCAGCGGGCCGACAGCATACAATGAGCAGTTCTTC
TRBV4-1	TRBJ2-5	15	TRBD2	-	CASSQEGGGQETQYF	TGCGCCAGCAGCCAAGAGGGCGGGGGTCAAGAGACCCAGTACTTC
TRBV9	TRBJ2-2	13	-	few	CASSVASAGELFF	TGTGCCAGCAGCGTAGCTTCCGCCGGGGAGCTGTTTTTT
TRBV6-5	TRBJ1-2	11	-	-	CASNNGQFYTF	TGTGCCAGCAACAACGGACAATTCTACACCTTC
TRBV27	TRBJ1-4	16	TRBD1	-	CASSGNTGGWHEKLFF	TGTGCCAGCAGTGGCAACACAGGGGGCTGGCATGAAAAACTGTTTTTT
TRBV4-1	TRBJ2-7	14	TRBD1	-	CASSRTGGSYEQYF	TGCGCCAGCAGCCGTACAGGGGGCTCCTACGAGCAGTACTTC
TRBV29-1	TRBJ1-5	13	TRBD1	-	CSVAGTGSQPQHF	TGCAGCGTTGCGGGGACAGGGAGTCAGCCCCAGCATTTT
TRBV12-3/TRBV12-4	TRBJ1-2	13	TRBD1	once	CASSTGQGPGYTF	TGTGCCAGCAGCACGGGACAGGGTCCTGGCTACACCTTC
TRBV9	TRBJ1-5	17	TRBD1	once	CASSGGQGSNGNQPQHF	TGTGCCAGCAGCGGCGGACAGGGCAGTAATGGCAATCAGCCCCAGCATTTT
TRBV14	TRBJ1-1	14	-	-	CASSQAGARTEAFF	TGTGCCAGCAGCCAGGCGGGGGCTAGGACTGAAGCTTTCTTT
TRBV19	TRBJ1-2	15	TRBD1	-	CASTVTDRENYGYTF	TGTGCCAGTACCGTGACGGACAGGGAGAACTATGGCTACACCTTC
TRBV28	TRBJ1-1	14	-	-	CASSLDRVNTEAFF	TGTGCCAGCAGTCTAGACAGAGTGAACACTGAAGCTTTCTTT
TRBV7-2	TRBJ2-3	12	-	once	CASSSPTRSTSF	TGTGCCAGCAGCTCGCCGACCCGATCGACAAGTTTT
TRBV6-5	TRBJ2-1	15	-	-	CASRPGISNRNEQFF	TGTGCCAGCAGGCCAGGGATTAGTAATAGGAATGAGCAGTTCTTC
TRBV3-1/TRBV3-2	TRBJ2-5	14	-	-	CASSLAGQRETQYF	TGTGCCAGCAGCTTGGCGGGACAGAGGGAGACCCAGTACTTC
TRBV6-4	TRBJ2-4	17	-	once	CASSDSKWGVAKNIQYF	TGTGCCAGCAGTGACTCGAAGTGGGGAGTAGCCAAAAACATTCAGTACTTC
TRBV27	TRBJ1-2	15	-	-	CASSSTRVGGYGYTF	TGTGCCAGCAGTTCGACCAGGGTAGGCGGATATGGCTACACCTTC
TRBV7-6	TRBJ2-3	15	TRBD2	-	CASSHLRGGTDTQYF	TGTGCCAGCAGCCACCTTCGGGGGGGCACAGATACGCAGTATTTT
TRBV5-4	TRBJ2-5	14	-	-	CASSPDWKQETQYF	TGTGCCAGCAGCCCGGACTGGAAACAAGAGACCCAGTACTTC
TRBV27	TRBJ1-4	15	TRBD1	-	CASSSSGQARGKLFF	TGTGCCAGCAGTTCCTCTGGACAGGCTCGCGGAAAACTGTTTTTT
TRBV3-1/TRBV3-2	TRBJ2-7	20	TRBD2	-	CASSQDPTYVLAGKAYEQYF	TGTGCCAGCAGCCAAGACCCCACCTATGTCCTAGCGGGGAAAGCCTACGAGCAGTACTTC
TRBV7-2	TRBJ2-5	16	TRBD2	-	CASSFGLAGASETQYF	TGTGCCAGCAGCTTCGGACTAGCGGGGGCGTCGGAGACCCAGTACTTC
TRBV4-3	TRBJ1-3	11	-	-	CASSQTGTFAF	TGCGCCAGCAGCCAGACCGGGACATTCGCATTT
TRBV2	TRBJ1-4	15	-	-	CASGREGLTGEKLFF	TGTGCCAGCGGGCGGGAGGGCCTCACGGGTGAAAAACTGTTTTTT
TRBV18	TRBJ1-6	18	-	-	CASSLNSREYSYNSPLHF	TGTGCCAGCTCACTCAATAGCCGGGAGTACTCCTATAATTCACCCCTCCACTTT
TRBV3-1/TRBV3-2	TRBJ1-2	12	-	-	CASSRQNYGYTF	TGTGCCAGCAGCCGGCAGAACTATGGCTACACCTTC
TRBV5-5	TRBJ1-1	13	-	-	CASSGGGATEAFF	TGTGCCAGCAGCGGAGGAGGGGCCACTGAAGCTTTCTTT
TRBV19	TRBJ2-7	15	TRBD2	-	CASKPSGAVSYEQYF	TGTGCCAGTAAACCCAGCGGGGCTGTCTCCTACGAGCAGTACTTC
TRBV21-1	TRBJ1-4	20	-	-	CASSSLPGTQLLCPNEKLFF	TGTGCCAGCTCCTCCTTGCCAGGGACTCAGCTCCTTTGCCCTAATGAAAAACTGTTTTTT
TRBV3-1/TRBV3-2	TRBJ2-7	15	TRBD1	-	CASSLRGTSTYEQYF	TGTGCCAGCAGCCTCAGGGGGACCTCTACCTACGAGCAGTACTTC
TRBV6-6	TRBJ1-2	15	TRBD1	-	CASRPMDRGNYGYTF	TGTGCCAGCAGGCCAATGGACAGGGGGAACTATGGCTACACCTTC
TRBV4-3	TRBJ1-1	15	-	-	CASSQKRGSNTEAFF	TGCGCCAGCAGCCAAAAAAGGGGTTCGAACACTGAAGCTTTCTTT
TRBV30	TRBJ1-3	15	TRBD1	once	CAWVGQGAQGNTIYF	TGTGCCTGGGTCGGACAGGGGGCGCAAGGAAACACCATATATTTT
TRBV4-3	TRBJ1-2	17	-	-	CASSPTAPGNLNYGYTF	TGCGCCAGCAGCCCTACGGCGCCAGGCAATCTAAACTATGGCTACACCTTC
TRBV4-2	TRBJ2-2	15	-	-	CASSQVPYAAGELFF	TGTGCCAGCAGCCAAGTACCTTATGCGGCCGGGGAGCTGTTTTTT
TRBV28	TRBJ2-5	14	-	-	CASSSGGDRETQYF	TGTGCCAGCAGTTCGGGGGGAGACAGGGAGACCCAGTACTTC
TRBV15	TRBJ1-1	14	-	once	CATSRDLKVAGAFF	TGTGCCACCAGCAGAGATTTAAAGGTGGCAGGAGCTTTCTTT
TRBV6-5	TRBJ1-1	14	TRBD1	-	CASRGQGVKTEAFF	TGTGCCAGCAGAGGACAGGGAGTAAAGACTGAAGCTTTCTTT
TRBV19	TRBJ2-7	16	TRBD1	-	CASSFETWDRGSEQYF	TGTGCCAGTAGTTTTGAGACTTGGGACAGGGGTTCCGAGCAGTACTTC
TRBV6-5	TRBJ1-3	14	TRBD1	-	CASRQGNSGNTIYF	TGTGCCAGCAGACAGGGGAACTCTGGAAACACCATATATTTT
TRBV24-1	TRBJ1-5	13	TRBD1	once	CATQGQSNQPQHF	TGTGCCACCCAGGGACAGTCCAATCAGCCCCAGCATTTT
TRBV19	TRBJ1-1	11	-	-	CAIDGNGEAFF	TGTGCCATCGACGGTAACGGGGAAGCTTTCTTT
TRBV6-4	TRBJ2-7	15	TRBD2	-	CASNLRGGRSYEQYF	TGTGCCAGCAACCTACGGGGGGGGAGATCCTACGAGCAGTACTTC
TRBV2	TRBJ1-2	14	TRBD1	few	CASSAGQGIHGYTF	TGTGCCAGCAGCGCCGGACAGGGGATCCATGGCTACACCTTC
TRBV7-6	TRBJ1-5	15	TRBD1	-	CASSSTGPSNQPQHF	TGTGCCAGCAGCTCGACAGGGCCTAGCAATCAGCCCCAGCATTTT
TRBV5-8	TRBJ1-2	11	-	-	CASHHYYGYTF	TGTGCCAGCCATCATTACTATGGCTACACCTTC
TRBV6-1	TRBJ2-7	15	TRBD2	-	CASSEVGLTGLEQYF	TGTGCCAGCAGTGAAGTGGGACTAACAGGATTAGAGCAGTACTTC
TRBV5-1	TRBJ2-3	15	TRBD2	-	CASSLRGLATDTQYF	TGCGCCAGCAGCTTGCGGGGACTAGCCACAGATACGCAGTATTTT
TRBV5-1	TRBJ2-1	12	TRBD1	-	CASSFDRGEYFF	TGCGCCAGCAGCTTCGACAGGGGGGAGTATTTCTTC
TRBV5-5	TRBJ2-7	13	-	few	CASSLVAEYEQYF	TGTGCCAGCAGCTTGGTAGCCGAGTACGAGCAGTACTTC